Included here is one TCR beta chain sequence, with context. Its target is not known. This sample is drawn from a study of cytomegalovirus exposure and HLA in healthy donors. Study results and limitations: Evidence from a later analysis indicated that most CMV-associated TCR beta chains looked HLA-restricted.

A multiplex PCR was run with 60 Vbeta primers and 13 Jbeta primers. TCRdb's copy holds only in-frame clones and misses some; the assay was immunoSEQ multiplex PCR. The sample gives about 140,000 clones, roughly 80% of which show up once; 1.5% to 2% is in the top ten. V gave up 5 bases and J gave up 0 bases, with 8 bases separating them. CDR3 length equals 12 residues. Germline CDR1 SQVTM, CDR2 ANQGSEA. Source material: PBMCs. The J gene is TRBJ2-7, the V gene TRBV29-1; D remains unclear. The receptor comes from a female donor in good health and CMV-seronegative. The CDR3 region is CSVQASSYEQYF. CDR3 coding DNA: TGCAGCGTTCAGGCCTCCTCCTACGAGCAGTACTTC.